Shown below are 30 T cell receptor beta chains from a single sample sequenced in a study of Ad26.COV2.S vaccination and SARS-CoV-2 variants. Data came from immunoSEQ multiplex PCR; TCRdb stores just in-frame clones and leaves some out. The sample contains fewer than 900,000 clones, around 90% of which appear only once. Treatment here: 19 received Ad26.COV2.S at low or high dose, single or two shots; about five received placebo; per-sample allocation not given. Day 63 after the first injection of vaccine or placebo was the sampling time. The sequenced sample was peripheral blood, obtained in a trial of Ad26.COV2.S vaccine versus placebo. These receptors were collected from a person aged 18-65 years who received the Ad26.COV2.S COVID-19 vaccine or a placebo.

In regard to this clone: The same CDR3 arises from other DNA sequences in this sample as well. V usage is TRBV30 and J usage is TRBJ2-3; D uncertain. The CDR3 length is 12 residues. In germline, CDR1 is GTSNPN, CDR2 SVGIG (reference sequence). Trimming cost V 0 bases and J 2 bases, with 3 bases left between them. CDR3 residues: CAWSVPTDTQYF. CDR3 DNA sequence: TGTGCCTGGAGTGTACCCACAGATACGCAGTATTTT.

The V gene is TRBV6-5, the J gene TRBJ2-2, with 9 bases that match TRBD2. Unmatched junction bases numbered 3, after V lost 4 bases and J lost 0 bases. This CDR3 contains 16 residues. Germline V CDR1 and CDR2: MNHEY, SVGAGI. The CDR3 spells CASSFGGGANTGELFF. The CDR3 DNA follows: TGTGCCAGCAGTTTTGGCGGGGGGGCGAACACCGGGGAGCTGTTTTTT.

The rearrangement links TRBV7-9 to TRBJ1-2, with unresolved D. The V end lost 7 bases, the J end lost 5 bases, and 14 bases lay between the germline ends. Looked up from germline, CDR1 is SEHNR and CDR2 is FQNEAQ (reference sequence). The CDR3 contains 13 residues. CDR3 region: CASTLGVSYGYTF. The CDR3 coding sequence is TGTGCCAGCACCCTAGGAGTGAGTTATGGCTACACCTTC.

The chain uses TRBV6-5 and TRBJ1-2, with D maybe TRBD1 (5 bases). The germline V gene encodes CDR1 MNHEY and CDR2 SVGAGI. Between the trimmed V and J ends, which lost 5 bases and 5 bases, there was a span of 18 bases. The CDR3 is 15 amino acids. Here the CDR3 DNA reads TGTGCCAGCAGTAGGACACACCATTCATCATATGGCTACACCTTC. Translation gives CASSRTHHSSYGYTF.

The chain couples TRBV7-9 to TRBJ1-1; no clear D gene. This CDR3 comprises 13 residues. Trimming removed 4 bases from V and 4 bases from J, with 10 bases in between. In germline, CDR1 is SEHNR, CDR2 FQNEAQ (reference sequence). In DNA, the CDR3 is TGTGCCAGCAGCTATCCTTGGGCCACTGAAGCTTTCTTT. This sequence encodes CASSYPWATEAFF.

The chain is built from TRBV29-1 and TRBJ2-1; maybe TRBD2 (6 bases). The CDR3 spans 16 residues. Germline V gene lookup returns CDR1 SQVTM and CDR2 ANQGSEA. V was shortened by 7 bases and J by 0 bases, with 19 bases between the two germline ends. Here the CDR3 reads CSAPGTRSSSYNEQFF. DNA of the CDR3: TGCAGCGCACCCGGGACTCGGTCTAGCTCCTACAATGAGCAGTTCTTC.

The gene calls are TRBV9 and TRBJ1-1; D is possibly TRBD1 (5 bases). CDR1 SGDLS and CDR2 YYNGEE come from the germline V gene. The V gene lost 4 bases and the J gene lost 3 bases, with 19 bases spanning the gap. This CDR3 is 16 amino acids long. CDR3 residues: CASSPSPAGRDTEAFF. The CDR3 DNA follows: TGTGCCAGCAGCCCCTCCCCGGCGGGGCGCGACACTGAAGCTTTCTTT.

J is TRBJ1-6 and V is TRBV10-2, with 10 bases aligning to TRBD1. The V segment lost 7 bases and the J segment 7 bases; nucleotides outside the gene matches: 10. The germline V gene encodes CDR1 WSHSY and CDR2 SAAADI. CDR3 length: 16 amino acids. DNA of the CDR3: TGCGCCAGCAACCTCGGGACAGGGGTCGGCAATTCACCCCTCCACTTT. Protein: CASNLGTGVGNSPLHF.

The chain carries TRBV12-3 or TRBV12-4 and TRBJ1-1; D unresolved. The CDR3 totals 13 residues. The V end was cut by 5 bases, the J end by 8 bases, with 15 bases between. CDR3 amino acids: CASSTGIGREAFF. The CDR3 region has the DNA TGTGCCAGCAGTACCGGGATCGGCCGGGAAGCTTTCTTT.

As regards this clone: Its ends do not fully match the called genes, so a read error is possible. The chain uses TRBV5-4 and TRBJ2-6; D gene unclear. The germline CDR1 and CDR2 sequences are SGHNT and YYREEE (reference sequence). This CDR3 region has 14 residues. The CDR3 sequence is CASSSKTGVNVLTF. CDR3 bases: TGTGCCAGCAGCTCAAAGACTGGGGTCAACGTCCTGACTTTC.

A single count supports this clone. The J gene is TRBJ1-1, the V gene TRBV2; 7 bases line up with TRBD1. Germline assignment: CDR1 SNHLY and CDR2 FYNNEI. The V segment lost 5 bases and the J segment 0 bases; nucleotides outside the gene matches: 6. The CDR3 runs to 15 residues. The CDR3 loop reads CASSTSTGLNTEAFF. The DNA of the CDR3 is TGTGCCAGCAGTACCTCGACAGGGTTGAACACTGAAGCTTTCTTT.

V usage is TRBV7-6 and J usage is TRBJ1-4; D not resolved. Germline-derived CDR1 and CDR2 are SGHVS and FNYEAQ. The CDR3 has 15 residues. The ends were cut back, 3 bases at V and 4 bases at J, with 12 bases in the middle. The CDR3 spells CASSLRIEDNEKLFF. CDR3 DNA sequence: TGTGCCAGCAGCTTGAGGATCGAGGATAATGAAAAACTGTTTTTT. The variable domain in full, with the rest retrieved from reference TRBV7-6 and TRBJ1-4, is GAGVSQSPRYKVTKRGQDVALRCDPISGHVSLYWYRQALGQGPEFLTYFNYEAQQDKSGLPNDRFSAERPEGSISTLTIQRTEQRDSAMYRCASSLRIEDNEKLFFGSGTQLSVL.

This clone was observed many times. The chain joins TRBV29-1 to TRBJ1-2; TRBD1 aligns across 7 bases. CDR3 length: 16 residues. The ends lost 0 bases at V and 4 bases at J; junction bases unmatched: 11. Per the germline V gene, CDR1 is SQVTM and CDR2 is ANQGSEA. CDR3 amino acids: CSVEDRGQVHFYGYTF. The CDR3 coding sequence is TGCAGCGTTGAAGACCGCGGACAGGTTCACTTCTATGGCTACACCTTC.

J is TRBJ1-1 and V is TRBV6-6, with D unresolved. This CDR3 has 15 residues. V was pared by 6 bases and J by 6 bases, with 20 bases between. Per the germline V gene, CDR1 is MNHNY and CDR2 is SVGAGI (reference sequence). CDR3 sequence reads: CASRPPGSEAAEAFF. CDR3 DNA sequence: TGTGCCAGCAGACCCCCGGGGTCTGAGGCTGCTGAAGCTTTCTTT.

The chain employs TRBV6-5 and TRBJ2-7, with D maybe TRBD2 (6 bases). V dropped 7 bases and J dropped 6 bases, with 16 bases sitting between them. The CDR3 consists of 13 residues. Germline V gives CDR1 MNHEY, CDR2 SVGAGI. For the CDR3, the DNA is TGTGCCAGCATGGGCCGGCGGGGCTCCGAGCAGTACTTC. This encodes CASMGRRGSEQYF.

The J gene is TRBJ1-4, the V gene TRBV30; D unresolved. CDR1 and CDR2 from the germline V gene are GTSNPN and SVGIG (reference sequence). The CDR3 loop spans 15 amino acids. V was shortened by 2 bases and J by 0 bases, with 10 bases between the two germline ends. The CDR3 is CAWSLRIATNEKLFF. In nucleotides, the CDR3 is TGTGCCTGGAGTCTACGAATCGCAACTAATGAAAAACTGTTTTTT.

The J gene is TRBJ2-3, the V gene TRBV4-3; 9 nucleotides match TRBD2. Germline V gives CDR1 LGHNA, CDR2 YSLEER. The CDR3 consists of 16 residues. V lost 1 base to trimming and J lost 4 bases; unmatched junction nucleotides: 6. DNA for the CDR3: TGCGCCAGCAGCCAAGTCCGCGGGGGGGAAGCAGATACGCAGTATTTT. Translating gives CASSQVRGGEADTQYF.

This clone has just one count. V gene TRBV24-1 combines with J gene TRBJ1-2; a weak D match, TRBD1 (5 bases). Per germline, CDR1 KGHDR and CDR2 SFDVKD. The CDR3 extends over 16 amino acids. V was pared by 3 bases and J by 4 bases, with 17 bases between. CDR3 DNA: TGTGCCACCAGTGATACCGCGGGGGGTTCCGGCTATGGCTACACCTTC. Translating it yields CATSDTAGGSGYGYTF.

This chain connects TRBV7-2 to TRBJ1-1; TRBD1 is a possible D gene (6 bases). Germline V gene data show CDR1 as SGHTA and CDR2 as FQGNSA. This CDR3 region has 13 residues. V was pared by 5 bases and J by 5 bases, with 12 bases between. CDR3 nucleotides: TGTGCCAGCAGCATTTCAGGGGTTACTGAAGCTTTCTTT. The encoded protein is CASSISGVTEAFF.

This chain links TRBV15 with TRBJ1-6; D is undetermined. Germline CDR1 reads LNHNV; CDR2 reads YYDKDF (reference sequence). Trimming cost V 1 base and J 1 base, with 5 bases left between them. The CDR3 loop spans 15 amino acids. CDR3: CATSRAGSYNSPLHF. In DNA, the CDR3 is TGTGCCACCAGCAGAGCTGGGTCCTATAATTCACCCCTCCACTTT.

The CDR3 loop reads CASSLLQGSSGNTIYF. DNA for the CDR3: TGTGCCAGCAGCTTACTACAGGGGAGCTCTGGAAACACCATATATTTT. This chain links TRBV3-1 (or the pseudogene TRBV3-2) with TRBJ1-3, with TRBD1 matching 7 bases. Germline lookup yields CDR1 LGHDT and CDR2 YNNKEL (reference sequence). The CDR3 length is 16 residues. The V segment lost 5 bases and the J segment 0 bases; nucleotides outside the gene matches: 7.

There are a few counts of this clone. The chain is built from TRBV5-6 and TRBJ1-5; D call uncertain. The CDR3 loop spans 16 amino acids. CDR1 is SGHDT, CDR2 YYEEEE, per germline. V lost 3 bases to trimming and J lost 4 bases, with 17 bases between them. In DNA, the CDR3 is TGTGCCAGCAGCTCGCCCACACCCTTATGGAATCAGCCCCAGCATTTT. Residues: CASSSPTPLWNQPQHF.

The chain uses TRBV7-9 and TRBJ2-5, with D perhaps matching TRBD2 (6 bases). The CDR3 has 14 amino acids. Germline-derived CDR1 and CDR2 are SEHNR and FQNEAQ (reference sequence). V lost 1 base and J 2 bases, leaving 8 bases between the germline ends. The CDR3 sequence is CASSLGGVQETQYF. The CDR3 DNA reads TGTGCCAGCAGCTTAGGCGGGGTACAAGAGACCCAGTACTTC.

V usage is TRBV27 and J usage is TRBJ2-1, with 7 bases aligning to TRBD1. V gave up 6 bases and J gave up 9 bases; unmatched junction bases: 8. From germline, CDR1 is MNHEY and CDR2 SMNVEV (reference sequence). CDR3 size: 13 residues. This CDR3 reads CASSPTGWVEQFF. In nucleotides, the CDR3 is TGTGCCAGCAGCCCGACAGGGTGGGTTGAGCAGTTCTTC.

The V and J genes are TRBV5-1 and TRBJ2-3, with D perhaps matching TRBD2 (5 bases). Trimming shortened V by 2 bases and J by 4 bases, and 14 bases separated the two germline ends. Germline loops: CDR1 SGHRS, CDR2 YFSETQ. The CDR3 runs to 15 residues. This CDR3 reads CASSLLPEVADTQYF. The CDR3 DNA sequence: TGCGCCAGCAGCTTACTCCCGGAGGTTGCAGATACGCAGTATTTT.

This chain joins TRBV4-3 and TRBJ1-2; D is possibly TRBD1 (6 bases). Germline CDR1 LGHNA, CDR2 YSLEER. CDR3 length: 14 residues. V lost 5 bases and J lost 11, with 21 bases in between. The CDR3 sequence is CASSYDKDRPEYTF. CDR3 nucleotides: TGCGCCAGCAGCTACGATAAGGACAGACCCGAGTACACCTTC.

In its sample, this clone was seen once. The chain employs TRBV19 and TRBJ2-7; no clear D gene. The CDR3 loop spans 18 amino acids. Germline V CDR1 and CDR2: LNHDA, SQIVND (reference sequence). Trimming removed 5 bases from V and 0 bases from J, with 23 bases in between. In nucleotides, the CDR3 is TGTGCCAGTAGTCTTACTCCCCTCACGGCCAGGAGCTCCTACGAGCAGTACTTC. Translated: CASSLTPLTARSSYEQYF.

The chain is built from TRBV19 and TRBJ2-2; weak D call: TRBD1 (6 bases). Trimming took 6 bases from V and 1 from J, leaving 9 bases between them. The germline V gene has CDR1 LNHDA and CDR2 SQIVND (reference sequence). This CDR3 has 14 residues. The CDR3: CASRTDRNTGELFF. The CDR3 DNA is TGTGCCAGTAGGACGGACAGGAACACCGGGGAGCTGTTTTTT.

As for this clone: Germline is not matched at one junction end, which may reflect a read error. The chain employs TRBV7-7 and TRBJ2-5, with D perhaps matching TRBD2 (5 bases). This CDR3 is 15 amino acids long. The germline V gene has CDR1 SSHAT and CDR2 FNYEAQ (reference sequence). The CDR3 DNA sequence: TGTGCTAGCAGCTCTCGACGGGGAGTCCAAGAGACCCAGTACTTC. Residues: CASSSRRGVQETQYF.

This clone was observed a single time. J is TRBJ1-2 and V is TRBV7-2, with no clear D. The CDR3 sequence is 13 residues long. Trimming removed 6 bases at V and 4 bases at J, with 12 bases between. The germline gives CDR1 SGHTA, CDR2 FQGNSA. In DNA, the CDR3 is TGTGCCAGCAGGGAGACGCAGACCTATGGCTACACCTTC. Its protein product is CASRETQTYGYTF.